Listed below are T cell receptor beta chains from one sample, sequenced in a study of blood T cell repertoires in COVID-19. Sequencing was performed with immunoSEQ multiplex PCR; in TCRdb, only in-frame clones are kept and a portion is missing. Of nearly 350,000 clones listed, around 90% are singletons. The specimen was peripheral blood. These receptor sequences come from a woman aged 18-30 years who had recovered from COVID-19. CDR3s include the opening cysteine and the closing phenylalanine or tryptophan. A D gene is named only where the DNA matches it firmly. The size entry is marked missing in some rows and otherwise reads once, few, many or a size class.

-	TRBJ1-1	once	TRBV20-1	TGCAGTGCTAGTATCATGAACACTGAAGCTTTCTTT	CSASIMNTEAFF
-	TRBJ2-1	-	TRBV5-1	TGCGCCAGCAGCTTGGCCAGGGGGCGGGGGTATGAGCAGTTCTTC	CASSLARGRGYEQFF
-	TRBJ1-1	-	TRBV4-3	TGCGCCAGCAGCCCAAGCTATAGGAGCGATGAAGCTTTCTTT	CASSPSYRSDEAFF
-	TRBJ1-3	-	TRBV15	TGTGCCACCAGCAGAGATTATGGGGGGGCTTCGGGAAACACCATATATTTT	CATSRDYGGASGNTIYF
-	TRBJ2-3	-	TRBV11-3	TGTGCCAGCAGCTTTGGCCGGGAATATACGCAGTATTTT	CASSFGREYTQYF
-	TRBJ2-1	-	TRBV5-8	TGTGCCAGCAGCTTGGTGGTGGGGCAGGGTGGTGAGCAGTTCTTC	CASSLVVGQGGEQFF
TRBD2	TRBJ2-1	-	TRBV5-4	TGTGCCAGCGCTAGCGGGAGAGAGTACAATGAGCAGTTCTTC	CASASGREYNEQFF
TRBD1	TRBJ1-1	-	TRBV19	TGTGCCAGCGACGGACAGGGAACGGCTGAAGCTTTCTTT	CASDGQGTAEAFF
TRBD1	TRBJ1-2	-	TRBV6-4	TGTGCCAGCAGCCACGGGGACAGGGGGCAGGCTAACTATGGCTACACCTTC	CASSHGDRGQANYGYTF
-	TRBJ1-2	-	TRBV6-1	TGTGCCAGCAGTGAATCAGGGGTTTACCCTAACTATGGCTACACCTTC	CASSESGVYPNYGYTF
TRBD1	TRBJ2-3	once	TRBV12-5	TGTGCTAGTGGTTCAACCGGGACAGGGGCAGATACGCAGTATTTT	CASGSTGTGADTQYF
-	TRBJ1-6	-	TRBV30	TGTGCCTGGAGAATAGAGAATTCACCCCTCCACTTT	CAWRIENSPLHF
-	TRBJ1-5	-	TRBV7-8	TGTGCCAGCAGCTTGGGGGGTCTTAGCAATCAGCCCCAGCATTTT	CASSLGGLSNQPQHF
TRBD1	TRBJ1-5	-	TRBV6-2/TRBV6-3	TGTGCCAGCAGCAGGACAGGGCAGTGGCAGCCCCAGCATTTT	CASSRTGQWQPQHF
TRBD2	TRBJ2-1	-	TRBV6-5	TGTGCCAGCCGGATCGCGGGAGGGAACAATGAGCAGTTCTTC	CASRIAGGNNEQFF
-	TRBJ1-2	-	TRBV4-3	TGCGCCAGCAGCCAAGGGACAGCAAACTATGGCTACACCTTC	CASSQGTANYGYTF
-	TRBJ1-5	-	TRBV6-2/TRBV6-3	TGTGCCAGCAGTCCCCACTCAGGACAGAAACAATATCAGCCCCAGCATTTT	CASSPHSGQKQYQPQHF
-	TRBJ2-4	-	TRBV28	TGTGCCAGCAGTTTAATTAGCATGAACATTCAGTACTTC	CASSLISMNIQYF
-	TRBJ1-3	-	TRBV9	TGTGCCAGCAGCGTAGAGGGCAGGGCAGGAAACACCATATATTTT	CASSVEGRAGNTIYF
TRBD1	TRBJ1-2	-	TRBV6-5	TGTGCCAGCAGCCGGGACAGGGTGGCCTATGGCTACACCTTC	CASSRDRVAYGYTF
TRBD1	TRBJ2-1	-	TRBV28	TGTGCCAGCAGTCACAGGGGTTCCTACAATGAGCAGTTCTTC	CASSHRGSYNEQFF
-	TRBJ1-1	-	TRBV27	TGTGCCAGCAGTCTTGACAGGCCTTTT	CASSLDRPF
TRBD2	TRBJ2-5	-	TRBV19	TGTGCCAGTAGTATGGGCCTAGCGGGGCTTCAAGAGACCCAGTACTTC	CASSMGLAGLQETQYF
-	TRBJ1-1	-	TRBV4-3	TGCGCCAGCAGCCAAGATGCTGGTGCGGGGCGGGGAGCTTTCTTT	CASSQDAGAGRGAFF
TRBD1	TRBJ2-1	-	TRBV19	TGTGCCAGTAGCCTACAGGGGGCGGATTACAATGAGCAGTTCTTC	CASSLQGADYNEQFF
TRBD1	TRBJ1-2	few	TRBV30	TGTGCCTTCCGCCCGGCAGGGGGCAACGGCTACACCTTC	CAFRPAGGNGYTF
-	TRBJ2-4	-	TRBV7-9	TGTGCCAGCAGCTTCGTCTTCGAGGAAAACATTCAGTACTTC	CASSFVFEENIQYF
TRBD2	TRBJ2-1	-	TRBV27	TGTGCCAGCAGTTCCTCAACCCTCCCACTAGCGGGTGGGAAGATTGCGCAGTTCTTC	CASSSSTLPLAGGKIAQFF
-	TRBJ1-1	-	TRBV28	TGTGCCAGCAGTTTAACCCTAAATAGGAACACTGAAGCTTTCTTT	CASSLTLNRNTEAFF
-	TRBJ2-3	-	TRBV11-3	TGTGCCAGCAGCCCCCTGAGAGGGCGCAGCACAGATACGCAGTATTTT	CASSPLRGRSTDTQYF
-	TRBJ1-1	-	TRBV30	TGTGCCTGCGGACAGATCACTGAAGCTTTCTTT	CACGQITEAFF
TRBD2	TRBJ2-4	-	TRBV7-2	TGTGCCAGCAGCTTCGGTTTCGGAGCGGGAGGAGTTGTTCAGTACTTC	CASSFGFGAGGVVQYF